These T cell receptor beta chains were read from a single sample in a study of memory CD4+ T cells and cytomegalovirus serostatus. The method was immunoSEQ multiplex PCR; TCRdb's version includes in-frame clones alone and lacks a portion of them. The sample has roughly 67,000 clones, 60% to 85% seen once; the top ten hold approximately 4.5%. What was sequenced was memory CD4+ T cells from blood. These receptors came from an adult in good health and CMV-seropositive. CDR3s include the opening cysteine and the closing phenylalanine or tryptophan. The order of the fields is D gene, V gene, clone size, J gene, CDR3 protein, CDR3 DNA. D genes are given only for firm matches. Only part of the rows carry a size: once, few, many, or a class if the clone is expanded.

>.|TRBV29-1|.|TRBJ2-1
CSVDGTLYNEQFF
TGCAGCGTCGACGGGACCCTTTATAATGAGCAGTTCTTC
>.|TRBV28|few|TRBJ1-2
CASSPGYGYTF
TGTGCCAGCAGTCCAGGGTATGGCTACACCTTC
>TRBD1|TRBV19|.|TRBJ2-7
CASSIAETGSYEQYF
TGTGCCAGTAGTATAGCTGAGACAGGGAGCTACGAGCAGTACTTC
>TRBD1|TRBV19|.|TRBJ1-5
CASSSTGNQPQHF
TGTGCCAGTAGTTCGACAGGGAATCAGCCCCAGCATTTT
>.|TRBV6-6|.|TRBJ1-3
CASSSADDPIYF
TGTGCCAGCAGTTCCGCCGACGACCCCATATATTTT
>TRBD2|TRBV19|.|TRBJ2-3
CASSIVGSGIADTQYF
TGTGCCAGTAGTATAGTGGGTAGCGGGATAGCAGATACGCAGTATTTT
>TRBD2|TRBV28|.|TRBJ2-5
CASTGSGRANQETQYF
TGTGCCAGCACCGGAAGCGGGAGGGCCAACCAAGAGACCCAGTACTTC
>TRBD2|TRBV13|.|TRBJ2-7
CASSISGTYEQYF
TGTGCCAGCAGCATTAGCGGGACCTACGAGCAGTACTTC
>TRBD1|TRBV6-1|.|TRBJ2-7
CASSATGTGPSEQYF
TGTGCCAGCAGTGCGACCGGGACAGGGCCGTCCGAGCAGTACTTC
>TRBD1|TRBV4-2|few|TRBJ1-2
CASSHDSGTGGNYGYTF
TGTGCCAGCAGCCACGACTCCGGGACAGGGGGCAACTATGGCTACACCTTC
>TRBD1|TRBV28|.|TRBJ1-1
CASRGAGGNTEAFF
TGTGCCAGCAGGGGGGCAGGGGGGAACACTGAAGCTTTCTTT
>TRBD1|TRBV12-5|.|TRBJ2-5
CASGTGPETQYF
TGTGCTAGTGGGACAGGGCCAGAGACCCAGTACTTC
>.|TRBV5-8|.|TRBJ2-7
CASSIRQDEQYF
TGTGCCAGCAGTATTAGGCAGGACGAGCAGTACTTC
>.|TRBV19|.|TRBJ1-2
CASTTGQLGDGYTF
TGTGCCAGTACCACGGGCCAATTAGGGGATGGCTACACCTTC
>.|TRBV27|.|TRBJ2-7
CASSFGAGPYEQYF
TGTGCCAGCAGTTTTGGAGCGGGCCCCTACGAGCAGTACTTC
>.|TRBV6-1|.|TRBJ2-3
CASSEDQRRGGDTQYF
TGTGCCAGCAGTGAAGATCAGAGGAGGGGGGGAGATACGCAGTATTTT
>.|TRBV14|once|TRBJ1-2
CASSQQGLTSYGYTF
TGTGCCAGCAGCCAACAGGGACTGACTTCCTATGGCTACACCTTC
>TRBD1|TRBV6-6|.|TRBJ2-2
CASSYRGRPAGELFF
TGTGCCAGCAGTTACAGGGGGCGCCCCGCCGGGGAGCTGTTTTTT
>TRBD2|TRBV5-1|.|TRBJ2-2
CASSSSGSEITGELFF
TGCGCCAGCAGCTCTAGCGGGAGCGAGATTACCGGGGAGCTGTTTTTT
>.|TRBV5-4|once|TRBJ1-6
CASSLDVRNSPLHF
TGTGCCAGCAGCTTGGACGTACGTAATTCACCCCTCCACTTT
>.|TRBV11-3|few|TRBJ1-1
CASSLQRNTEAFF
TGTGCCAGCAGCTTGCAGCGGAACACTGAAGCTTTCTTT
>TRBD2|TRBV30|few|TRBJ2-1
CAWSKSGRRRVTYNEQFF
TGTGCCTGGAGTAAGAGCGGGAGAAGGAGGGTGACCTACAATGAGCAGTTCTTC
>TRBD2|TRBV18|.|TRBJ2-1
CASSPRLAGYNEQFF
TGTGCCAGCTCACCCCGACTAGCGGGATACAATGAGCAGTTCTTC
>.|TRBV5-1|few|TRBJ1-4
CASSRADPTNEKLFF
TGCGCCAGCAGCCGGGCCGATCCAACTAATGAAAAACTGTTTTTT
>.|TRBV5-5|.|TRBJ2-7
CASSLGVANEQYF
TGTGCCAGCAGCTTAGGGGTGGCTAACGAGCAGTACTTC
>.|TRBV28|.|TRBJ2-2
CASSLVGTGELFF
TGTGCCAGCAGTTTAGTCGGCACCGGGGAGCTGTTTTTT
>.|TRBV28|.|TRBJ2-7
CASSLGSKYEQYF
TGTGCCAGCAGTTTAGGGTCCAAGTACGAGCAGTACTTC
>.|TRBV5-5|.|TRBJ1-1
CASSEPSTGLATEAFF
TGTGCCAGCAGCGAACCCTCCACAGGGCTGGCCACTGAAGCTTTCTTT
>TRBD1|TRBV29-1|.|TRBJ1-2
CSVDTGDSYGYTF
TGCAGCGTGGACACAGGGGACTCCTATGGCTACACCTTC
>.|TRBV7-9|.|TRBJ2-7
CASSLGRTDEQYF
TGTGCCAGCAGCTTAGGAAGGACCGACGAGCAGTACTTC
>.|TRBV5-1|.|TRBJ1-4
CASSLEINEKLFF
TGCGCCAGCAGCTTGGAGATTAATGAAAAACTGTTTTTT
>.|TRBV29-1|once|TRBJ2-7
CSVEDAGEGQYF
TGCAGCGTTGAAGATGCAGGGGAAGGGCAGTACTTC
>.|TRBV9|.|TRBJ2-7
CASSHGESREQYF
TGTGCCAGCAGCCACGGGGAGTCGCGTGAGCAGTACTTC
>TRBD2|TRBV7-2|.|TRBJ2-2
CASSFTTTSGTGELFF
TGTGCCAGCAGCTTCACAACGACTAGCGGGACAGGGGAGCTGTTTTTT
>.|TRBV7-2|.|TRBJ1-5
CASSLEVGQPQHF
TGTGCCAGCAGCTTAGAGGTGGGACAGCCCCAGCATTTT
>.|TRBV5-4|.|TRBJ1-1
CASSLASVGGRYTEAFF
TGTGCCAGCAGTCTGGCTTCTGTGGGGGGGCGGTACACTGAAGCTTTCTTT
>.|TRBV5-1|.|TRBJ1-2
CASSPDRLYGYTF
TGCGCCAGCAGCCCCGACAGACTCTATGGCTACACCTTC
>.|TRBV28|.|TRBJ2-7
CASSFEGHPPYEQYF
TGTGCCAGCAGTTTTGAGGGCCATCCACCCTACGAGCAGTACTTC
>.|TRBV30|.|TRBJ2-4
CAWSVLLENIQYF
TGTGCCTGGAGTGTCCTACTGGAAAACATTCAGTACTTC
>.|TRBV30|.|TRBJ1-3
CAWDRSVENTIYF
TGTGCCTGGGACAGGTCGGTCGAAAACACCATATATTTT
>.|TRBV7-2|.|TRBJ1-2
CASSRSKGTAEGGYTF
TGTGCCAGCAGCCGAAGTAAGGGGACCGCAGAGGGGGGCTACACCTTC
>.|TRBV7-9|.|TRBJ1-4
CASSFRPTNEKLFF
TGTGCCAGCAGCTTCAGACCAACTAATGAAAAACTGTTTTTT
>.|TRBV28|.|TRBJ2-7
CASTPGEPYEQYF
TGTGCCAGCACCCCTGGGGAACCCTACGAGCAGTACTTC
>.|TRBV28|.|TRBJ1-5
CASSLWTDNQPQHF
TGTGCCAGCAGTTTATGGACAGACAATCAGCCCCAGCATTTT
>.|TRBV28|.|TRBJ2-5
CASSDTRTGETQYF
TGTGCCAGCAGTGACACTAGGACCGGGGAGACCCAGTACTTC
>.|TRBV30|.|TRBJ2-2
CAWSVRSGATGELFF
TGTGCCTGGAGTGTACGGTCGGGGGCGACCGGGGAGCTGTTTTTT
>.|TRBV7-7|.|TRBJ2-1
CASSPLRTADNEQFF
TGTGCTAGCAGCCCCCTCCGGACAGCCGACAATGAGCAGTTCTTC
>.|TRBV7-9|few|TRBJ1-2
CASSLAWQDGYTF
TGTGCCAGCAGCTTAGCGTGGCAGGATGGCTACACCTTC
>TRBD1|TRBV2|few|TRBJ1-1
CASTLDRGGSEAFF
TGTGCCAGCACTCTGGACAGGGGAGGATCTGAAGCTTTCTTT
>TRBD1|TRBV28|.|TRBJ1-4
CASRYSRGQGSEKLFF
TGTGCCAGCAGGTACTCGCGGGGACAGGGAAGTGAAAAACTGTTTTTT
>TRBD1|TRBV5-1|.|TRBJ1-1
CASSLLQSGGTEAFF
TGCGCCAGCAGCTTGTTACAGTCAGGGGGCACTGAAGCTTTCTTT
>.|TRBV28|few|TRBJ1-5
CASSPQMVQPQHF
TGTGCCAGCAGTCCCCAAATGGTCCAGCCCCAGCATTTT
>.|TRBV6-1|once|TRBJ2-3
CASSQGASSTDTQYF
TGTGCCAGCAGCCAAGGGGCCAGTAGCACAGATACGCAGTATTTT
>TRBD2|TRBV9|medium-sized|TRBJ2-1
CASSVEGLVAENEQFF
TGTGCCAGCAGCGTAGAGGGACTAGTAGCGGAGAATGAGCAGTTCTTC
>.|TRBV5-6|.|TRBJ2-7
CASSLTGSYEQYF
TGTGCCAGCAGCTTGACGGGCTCCTACGAGCAGTACTTC